The table lists the clone carrying this TCR beta chain with a few counts. The sample comes from a study of human T cells and chemical hapten exposure. A single record per CDR3 protein comes from TCRdb applying MiXCR to the RACE reads. The data contain 360,000 or so distinct CDR3 sequences, around 6% of them seen just once; the ten biggest clones take up less than 6.5%. Sample time point: patch test 2, 6 weeks after DPC sensitization. Treatment of the sample: therapeutic diphenylcyclopropenone sensitization with weekly scalp DPC. Germline V gives CDR1 MDHEN, CDR2 SYDVKM. CDR3 length: 12 amino acids. With 8 bases clipped from V and 0 bases from J, the junction kept 1 base outside the gene matches.

This TCR was recovered from a woman aged 18-30 years with alopecia areata. Some clones in this sample may be carry-over from other donors' samples. The chain carries TRBV28 and TRBJ2-7, with 7 bases fitting TRBD2. Sequenced material: whole blood, taken in connection with sensitization to the hapten diphenylcyclopropenone (DPC). CDR3 residues: CASRDYSYEQYF. In DNA form, the CDR3 reads TGTGCCAGCCGGGACTACTCCTACGAGCAGTACTTC.